Sequencing of this T cell receptor beta chain was carried out in a study of beta chain features in type 1 diabetes (dated by TCRdb to the late 2010s). Turning to the overall study: Patients and healthy donors did not differ in mean age, gender distribution, total cell number or subset yield. A total of around 110,000,000 sorted cells were examined across all samples, and RNA yield correlated strongly with the number of cells per subset. In the study, recently diagnosed type 1 diabetes patients and matched healthy donors were compared on the TCRB repertoires of their sorted circulating CD4+ T cell subsets. Whereas all 28 donors provided naive and central memory subsets, regulatory and stem cell-like memory subsets were isolated from just 8 patients and roughly 8 healthy donors.

The CDR1 and CDR2 encoded by the germline V gene are SNHLY and FYNNEI. V gives up 8 bases and J gives up 4 bases, and the segment between their germline ends measures 17 bases. Taken from cysteine to phenylalanine, the CDR3 has 14 residues. The CDR3 DNA has 42 bases and is translated from base 1. Each donor gave one peripheral blood draw, approximately 110 mL on average, collected into heparinised tubes. Using a panel that included CD45RO, CCR7, CD25, CD127, CD95 and CD27, naive, central memory, regulatory and stem cell-like memory CD4+ T cells were sorted on a BD FACSAria II. A purity above 98% was achieved for all sorted populations. PBMCs were separated immediately by Lymphoprep density gradient centrifugation and were stained directly, without being cultured. Samples were stained and sorted in pairs, with one healthy donor and one patient per experiment, so that batch effects were minimized. Overall study outcomes, separate from this receptor: Patients with type 1 diabetes made fewer insertions and deleted more nucleotides at VDJ recombination sites, implying thymic rearrangement abnormalities. The naive, central memory and regulatory TCRB repertoires appeared to resemble one another more closely among patients than among healthy donors. Type 1 diabetes patients showed a moderate but significant shortening of TCRB CDR3 length in all four CD4+ subsets. Because small numbers of individuals were included in the HLA sub-analyses, any influence of HLA type on TCRB rearrangement was left unresolved. Because cDNA was sequenced instead of genomic DNA, activated cells with high expression could be over-represented, although the groups did not differ in activation or CD3 levels. Shorter templates might have been favored by PCR, but patient and control samples were amplified and corrected together, so both groups would have been affected equally by any skew.

All of the isolated RNA was reverse transcribed with the High Capacity cDNA Reverse Transcription Kit, so expressed TCRB transcripts were sequenced. Deep immunoSEQ sequencing was performed on naive, central memory and regulatory T cell samples, with an average of around 3.5 million total reads per sample. Sorted cells were lysed in RLT buffer, and RNA was extracted using DNase-treated RNeasy Micro or Mini kits according to cell number. To prevent cross-contamination, every cell subset was processed on its own, while patient and healthy donor samples were processed together. TCRB sequences were amplified from cDNA with the immunoSEQ multiplex PCR, producing 87-bp fragments spanning the CDR3 region. Sequencing of the amplicons was performed on the Illumina HiSeq platform. Per the source publication's procedure: PCR bias was computationally corrected using synthetic template baselines, reads within Hamming distance 2 were collapsed, and singletons that could not be merged were discarded. By aligning reads against IMGT, V, D and J genes, CDR3 length, and insertions or deletions at six rearrangement sites were assigned. Within each subset, clonotype counts were normalized to sorted cell number, after which true diversity and Gini coefficients were computed with the tcR R package. The overlap coefficient, calculated on TCRB nucleotide sequences, was used to quantify repertoire sharing. The clones in this table, taken by TCRdb from immuneACCESS, are in-frame only. Not every clone is retained; where verified, under half of the shortfall comes from an unresolved V gene, and the cause of the rest is unknown. V, J and clone size derive from that table, while D and trimming were established from the DNA sequence. Across this sample there are around 70,000 clones, with nearly 50% seen only once. The leading ten clones occupy roughly 0.7% of the sample.

Details on this clone: The clone's antigen remains unknown. No clone much larger than this one lies a single base away; base qualities are absent.

The sequence came from a man aged 25 to 45 with type 1 diabetes. Sequencing used central memory CD4+ T cells from blood. The sequence joins TRBV2 to TRBJ1-2, with the D gene call left open. DNA sequence: TGTGCCAGCCTTCCCGGGGAAATGGCCTATGGCTACACCTTC. It translates as CASLPGEMAYGYTF.